The next 11 T cell receptor beta chains were all read from a single sample in a study of blood T cell repertoires in COVID-19. This table comes from immunoSEQ multiplex PCR, and its TCRdb copy is limited to in-frame clones, with some not included. The sample lists roughly 150,000 clones, approximately 91% occurring once. Sample: peripheral blood. Source of these receptors: a young man with acute or convalescent COVID-19.

The V and J genes are TRBV5-1 and TRBJ1-3, with a weak D call TRBD1 (6 bases). With 5 bases removed from V and 2 bases from J, the gap between germline ends came to 14 bases. There are 15 residues in the CDR3. Germline CDR1 and CDR2: SGHRS and YFSETQ. The CDR3 DNA reads TGCGCCAGCAGGGAACAGGGAGACCCTGGAAACACCATATATTTT. It translates to CASREQGDPGNTIYF. The full variable domain, with the rest looked up from reference TRBV5-1 and TRBJ1-3, is KAGVTQTPRYLIKTRGQQVTLSCSPISGHRSVSWYQQTPGQGLQFLFEYFSETQRNKGNFPGRFSGRQFSNSRSEMNVSTLELGDSALYLCASREQGDPGNTIYFGEGSWLTVV.

This chain uses TRBV3-1 (or the pseudogene TRBV3-2) with TRBJ1-4; D is unclear. The V and J ends lost 4 bases and 7 bases respectively, with 13 bases between them. CDR1 and CDR2 from the germline V gene are LGHDT and YNNKEL (reference sequence). The CDR3 contains 14 residues. The CDR3 spells CASSPSGGREKLFF. In nucleotides, the CDR3 is TGTGCCAGCAGCCCCTCGGGAGGGCGTGAAAAACTGTTTTTT.

V is TRBV27 and J is TRBJ2-6; D gene unclear. The germline V gene has CDR1 MNHEY and CDR2 SMNVEV (reference sequence). CDR3 size: 17 residues. Trimming left V 5 bases short and J 4 bases short, with 18 bases between. In nucleotides, the CDR3 is TGTGCCAGCAGTCCCAAATCCGGGTCGGCGGGGGCCAACGTCCTGACTTTC. It translates to CASSPKSGSAGANVLTF.

This rearrangement joins TRBV4-1 to TRBJ2-4, with 7 bases that match TRBD2. CDR3 length equals 13 residues. The J segment lost 6 bases and the V segment lost 7 bases, leaving 6 bases of the junction unmatched. Per germline, CDR1 MGHRA and CDR2 YSYEKL. The CDR3 sequence: CASTGLDSNIQYF. CDR3 coding DNA: TGCGCCAGCACAGGACTAGATTCAAACATTCAGTACTTC.

CDR3: CASGGLWSSYEQYF. CDR3 DNA: TGTGCCAGCGGGGGACTATGGAGCTCCTACGAGCAGTACTTC. This rearrangement joins TRBV6-5 to TRBJ2-7; 7 bases are a match to TRBD2. Germline CDR1 reads MNHEY; CDR2 reads SVGAGI. The CDR3 consists of 14 residues. V lost 8 bases and J lost 0; bases outside the gene matches: 7.

This clone was seen more than once but under ten times. The rearrangement uses TRBV3-1 (or the pseudogene TRBV3-2) and TRBJ2-5; D unresolved. Germline loops: CDR1 LGHDT, CDR2 YNNKEL (reference sequence). The CDR3 is 15 residues long. With 0 bases removed from V and 1 base from J, the gap between germline ends came to 9 bases. CDR3 protein: CASSQDGRVQETQYF. The CDR3 region has the DNA TGTGCCAGCAGCCAAGATGGCCGGGTCCAAGAGACCCAGTACTTC.

This chain links TRBV5-1 with TRBJ2-1; 8 bases are shared with TRBD2. V lost 0 bases to trimming and J lost 8 bases; unmatched junction nucleotides: 10. CDR3 length equals 16 residues. CDR1 is SGHRS, CDR2 YFSETQ, per germline. The DNA of the CDR3 is TGCGCCAGCAGCTTGGTTCCGGGACTAGAACCCTATGAGCAGTTCTTC. Its protein product is CASSLVPGLEPYEQFF.

The chain has TRBV6-6 and TRBJ1-6; D not resolved. This CDR3 is built from 14 residues. Germline V gene data show CDR1 as MNHNY and CDR2 as SVGAGI (reference sequence). Deletions cut 4 bases from V and 9 bases from J, with 13 bases between. Written as DNA, the CDR3 is TGTGCCAGCAGTTTGAGCCGGGATGGTTCACCCCTCCACTTT. Translation: CASSLSRDGSPLHF.

This clone was counted a single time. The chain carries TRBV11-3 and TRBJ2-2; 9 bases are a match to TRBD2. The V segment lost 4 bases and the J segment 1 base; nucleotides outside the gene matches: 4. The CDR3 consists of 16 residues. CDR1 is SGHNT and CDR2 is YENEEA in the germline V gene. In DNA, the CDR3 is TGTGCCAGCAGCTCGACTAGCGGAGTGAACACCGGGGAGCTGTTTTTT. Translation gives CASSSTSGVNTGELFF.

The chain carries TRBV7-9 and TRBJ1-4; TRBD1 aligns across 7 bases. The CDR3 totals 14 residues. The V gene end was trimmed by 5 bases and the J gene end by 6 bases; junction bases not matched to a gene: 6. The germline V gene encodes CDR1 SEHNR and CDR2 FQNEAQ (reference sequence). The CDR3 loop is CASSPGQPDEKLFF. CDR3 sequence (DNA): TGTGCCAGCAGCCCGGGACAGCCTGATGAAAAACTGTTTTTT.

This chain uses TRBV30 with TRBJ1-1; possible D gene TRBD1, 6 bases. CDR1 is GTSNPN and CDR2 is SVGIG in the germline V gene (reference sequence). This CDR3 has 13 residues. The germline V and J ends were trimmed by 2 bases and 1 base, with 8 bases remaining between them. This CDR3 reads CAWSKQGNTEAFF. The DNA for the CDR3 is TGTGCCTGGAGTAAACAGGGGAACACTGAAGCTTTCTTT.